The sequence of this T cell receptor beta chain was determined in a study of shared clonotypes between healthy human individuals. Sequencing used immunoSEQ multiplex PCR; TCRdb keeps in-frame clones, though not all of them. The data show about 180,000 clones, with just under 95% seen just once and 0.067% held by the top ten. This clone was counted a single time. The donors, all of them Caucasian adults, lived in Nashville, Tennessee. There are 19 residues in the CDR3. The source material was naive CD4+ T cells sorted from blood. The subset: CD45RA+ positively selected. The TCR sequence derives from a woman younger than 45 in good health. The chain links TRBV21-1 to TRBJ1-1. TRBV21-1 is a listed pseudogene. The CDR3 DNA is TGTGCCAGCAGCAAATTATCCGGCCTCTTATTCGGGGGGAACACTGAAGCTTTCTTT. Translation: CASSKLSGLLFGGNTEAFF.